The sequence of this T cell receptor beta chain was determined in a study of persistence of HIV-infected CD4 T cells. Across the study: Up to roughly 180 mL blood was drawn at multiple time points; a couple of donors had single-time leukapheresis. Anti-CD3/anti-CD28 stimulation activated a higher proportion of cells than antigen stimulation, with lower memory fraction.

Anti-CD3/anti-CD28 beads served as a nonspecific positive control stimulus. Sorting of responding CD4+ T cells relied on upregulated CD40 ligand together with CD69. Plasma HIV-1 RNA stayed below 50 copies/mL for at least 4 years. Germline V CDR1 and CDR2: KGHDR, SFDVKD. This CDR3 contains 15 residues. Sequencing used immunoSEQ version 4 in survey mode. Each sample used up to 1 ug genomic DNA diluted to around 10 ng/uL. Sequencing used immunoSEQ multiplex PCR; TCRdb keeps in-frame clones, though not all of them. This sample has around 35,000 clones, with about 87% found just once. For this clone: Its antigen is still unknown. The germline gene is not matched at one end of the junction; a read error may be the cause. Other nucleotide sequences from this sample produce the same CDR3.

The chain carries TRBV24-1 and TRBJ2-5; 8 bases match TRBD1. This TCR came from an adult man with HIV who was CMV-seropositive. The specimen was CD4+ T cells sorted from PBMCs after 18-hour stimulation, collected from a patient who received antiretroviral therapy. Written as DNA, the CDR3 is TGTGCCACCAGTGGGGGGGACAGGTACCAAGAGACCCAATACTTC. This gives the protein CATSGGDRYQETQYF.